Below are 19 T cell receptor beta chains sequenced from a single sample in a study of blood T cell repertoires in COVID-19. Libraries were prepared by immunoSEQ multiplex PCR; TCRdb keeps only in-frame clonotypes and omits some of them. The sample lists under 95,000 clones, around nine tenths seen once, with about 5.3% in the top ten. Sequencing used peripheral blood. These receptor sequences come from a man aged 60-69 years with acute or convalescent COVID-19.

This chain joins TRBV29-1 and TRBJ1-2; D remains unclear. Germline-derived CDR1 and CDR2 are SQVTM and ANQGSEA. V was trimmed by 3 bases and J by 3 bases, leaving 5 bases between them. The CDR3 contains 11 residues. CDR3 nucleotide sequence: TGCAGCGTTGAGGCTTACTATGGCTACACCTTC. Protein: CSVEAYYGYTF.

J is TRBJ1-3 and V is TRBV5-4, with TRBD1 as a possible D gene (6 bases). This CDR3 has 15 residues. Germline V gene data show CDR1 as SGHNT and CDR2 as YYREEE (reference sequence). Trimming cost V 6 bases and J 2 bases, with 15 bases left between them. CDR3 protein: CASNDQGGAGNTIYF. CDR3 in DNA: TGTGCCAGCAACGACCAAGGGGGGGCTGGAAACACCATATATTTT.

This clone has a handful of counts. The chain links TRBV3-1 (or the pseudogene TRBV3-2) to TRBJ2-2; no reliable D call. Germline loops: CDR1 LGHDT, CDR2 YNNKEL (reference sequence). V lost 2 bases and J lost 3, with 10 bases in between. This CDR3 is 15 amino acids long. The CDR3 loop reads CASSQKLIYTGELFF. The DNA of the CDR3 is TGTGCCAGCAGCCAAAAACTTATCTACACCGGGGAGCTGTTTTTT.

This rearrangement joins TRBV7-9 to TRBJ1-5; no clear D gene. Trimming pared 1 base from V and 4 bases from J, leaving 11 bases between. The V gene's germline CDR1 is SEHNR and CDR2 FQNEAQ (reference sequence). CDR3 length equals 15 residues. Here the CDR3 DNA reads TGTGCCAGCAGCTTAGAAGGAGACCTTAATCAGCCCCAGCATTTT. Translating gives CASSLEGDLNQPQHF.

The J gene is TRBJ1-1, the V gene TRBV30; 7 positions match TRBD1. With V trimmed by 1 base and J by 7 bases, 3 bases remained unmatched. The CDR3 length is 12 residues. Germline-derived CDR1 and CDR2 are GTSNPN and SVGIG (reference sequence). The CDR3 spells CAWSEGTDEAFF. CDR3 coding DNA: TGTGCCTGGAGTGAGGGGACAGATGAAGCTTTCTTT.

CDR3: CASSIQEGSPYNEQFF. CDR3 coding DNA: TGTGCCAGTAGTATCCAGGAGGGGAGTCCGTACAATGAGCAGTTCTTC. V gene TRBV19 combines with J gene TRBJ2-1; tentatively, D is TRBD2 (6 bases). Germline CDR1 LNHDA, CDR2 SQIVND (reference sequence). This CDR3 spans 16 amino acids. V gave up 3 bases and J gave up 4 bases, with 16 bases separating them.

The genes are TRBV28 and TRBJ1-5, with 8 positions matching TRBD1. The CDR3 is 14 residues long. With V trimmed by 6 bases and J by 5 bases, 6 bases remained unmatched. Germline lookup yields CDR1 MDHEN and CDR2 SYDVKM. The CDR3 DNA reads as TGTGCCAGCAGCCTCACAGGGGGGTATCAGCCCCAGCATTTT. Its protein product is CASSLTGGYQPQHF.

The gene calls are TRBV18 and TRBJ2-7; maybe TRBD1 (5 bases). Germline values: CDR1 KGHSH, CDR2 LQKENI. The CDR3 contains 13 residues. V lost 1 base, J lost 4 bases, and 8 bases lay in between. CDR3 residues: CASSPQTGYEQYF. CDR3 nucleotide sequence: TGTGCCAGCTCACCACAAACAGGATACGAGCAGTACTTC.

The genes are TRBV13 and TRBJ1-3; 7 positions agree with TRBD1. The CDR3 spans 21 residues. Trimming took 5 bases from V and 0 from J; bases not matched to a gene: 22. Germline lookup yields CDR1 PRHDT and CDR2 FYEKMQ (reference sequence). The CDR3 spells CASSLNEVQGPYLDSGNTIYF. As DNA, the CDR3 is TGTGCCAGCAGCCTAAATGAAGTACAGGGGCCATACCTCGACTCTGGAAACACCATATATTTT. Supplemented by reference TRBV13 and TRBJ1-3, the full variable domain reads AAGVIQSPRHLIKEKRETATLKCYPIPRHDTVYWYQQGPGQDPQFLISFYEKMQSDKGSIPDRFSAQQFSDYHSELNMSSLELGDSALYFCASSLNEVQGPYLDSGNTIYFGEGSWLTVV.

As DNA, the CDR3 is TGTGCCATCAGTGAGACGGGTCTTTCGGGCTACACCTTC. It translates to CAISETGLSGYTF. The chain employs TRBV10-3 and TRBJ1-2; unclear D gene. This CDR3 spans 13 amino acids. V was shortened by 2 bases and J by 8 bases, with 12 bases between the two germline ends. Germline V gives CDR1 ENHRY, CDR2 SYGVKD.

The chain recombines TRBV15 with TRBJ1-2; D not certain. The germline V and J ends were trimmed by 2 bases and 7 bases, with 14 bases remaining between them. This CDR3 is 14 amino acids long. Germline V CDR1 and CDR2: LNHNV, YYDKDF (reference sequence). The chain's CDR3 is CATSRFSDMGGYTF. Written as DNA, the CDR3 is TGTGCCACCAGCAGATTCTCAGACATGGGTGGCTACACCTTC.

This chain connects TRBV5-5 to TRBJ2-3; a weak D match, TRBD1 (6 bases). Germline loops: CDR1 SGHKS, CDR2 YYEKEE (reference sequence). CDR3 length equals 15 residues. Trimming cost V 4 bases and J 1 base, with 13 bases left between them. This CDR3 is CASSPWAGGTDTQYF. Here the CDR3 DNA reads TGTGCCAGCAGCCCGTGGGCAGGGGGCACAGATACGCAGTATTTT.

V and J are TRBV7-6 and TRBJ2-2; 8 positions match TRBD1. Germline CDR1 is SGHVS and CDR2 is FNYEAQ. The CDR3 runs to 15 residues. V was pared by 3 bases and J by 3 bases, with 3 bases of the junction left unmatched. The CDR3 is CASSFQQGDTGELFF. The CDR3 bases are TGTGCCAGCAGCTTCCAACAGGGGGACACCGGGGAGCTGTTTTTT.

The chain is built from TRBV18 and TRBJ1-2; D is possibly TRBD1 (6 bases). The V gene lost 5 bases and the J gene lost 4 bases, with 14 bases spanning the gap. From germline, CDR1 is KGHSH and CDR2 LQKENI. There are 14 residues in the CDR3. CDR3 sequence reads: CASSLGAQSYGYTF. For the CDR3, the DNA is TGTGCCAGCTCATTGGGGGCGCAGTCCTATGGCTACACCTTC.

The chain combines TRBV6-2 or TRBV6-3 with TRBJ1-1, with D maybe TRBD1 (5 bases). The CDR3 sequence is 13 residues long. CDR1 is MNHEY and CDR2 is SVGEGT in the germline V gene. The germline V and J ends were trimmed by 6 bases and 3 bases, with 11 bases remaining between them. The CDR3 nucleotides are TGTGCCAGCAGCGACAAAGGGGACACTGAAGCTTTCTTT. As protein: CASSDKGDTEAFF.

Written as DNA, the CDR3 is TGTGCCAGCAGCCAACTGGGGGCAGGGACCTACGAGCAGTACTTC. It translates to CASSQLGAGTYEQYF. The V and J genes are TRBV4-2 and TRBJ2-7, with TRBD1 as a possible D gene (6 bases). Germline CDR1 reads LGHNA; CDR2 reads YNFKEQ. The CDR3 runs 15 residues. The ends were cut back, 2 bases at V and 2 bases at J, with 13 bases in the middle.

The chain couples TRBV30 to TRBJ2-3, with 8 bases that match TRBD2. This CDR3 is built from 14 residues. CDR1 and CDR2 from the germline V gene are GTSNPN and SVGIG (reference sequence). Trimming removed 2 bases from V and 2 bases from J; junction bases left unmatched: 3. CDR3 sequence (DNA): TGTGCCTGGAGTAGCGGGGGAGTCACAGATACGCAGTATTTT. Translating it yields CAWSSGGVTDTQYF.

V and J are TRBV25-1 and TRBJ1-2; the match to TRBD1 covers 7 bases. V trimming: 6 bases; J trimming: 7 bases; junction bases outside the gene matches: 14. Germline assignment: CDR1 MGHDK and CDR2 SYGVNS. This CDR3 region has 15 residues. The CDR3 sequence: CASRGTGEKSSGYTF. In DNA, the CDR3 is TGTGCCAGCAGGGGCACAGGGGAAAAGTCCTCTGGCTACACCTTC.

This sequence joins TRBV9 and TRBJ2-5; 8 positions match TRBD2. CDR3 length equals 14 residues. Trimming cost V 4 bases and J 2 bases; bases outside gene matches: 4. Germline V gives CDR1 SGDLS, CDR2 YYNGEE. CDR3 residues: CASSPAGEQETQYF. CDR3 bases: TGTGCCAGCAGCCCAGCGGGAGAGCAAGAGACCCAGTACTTC.